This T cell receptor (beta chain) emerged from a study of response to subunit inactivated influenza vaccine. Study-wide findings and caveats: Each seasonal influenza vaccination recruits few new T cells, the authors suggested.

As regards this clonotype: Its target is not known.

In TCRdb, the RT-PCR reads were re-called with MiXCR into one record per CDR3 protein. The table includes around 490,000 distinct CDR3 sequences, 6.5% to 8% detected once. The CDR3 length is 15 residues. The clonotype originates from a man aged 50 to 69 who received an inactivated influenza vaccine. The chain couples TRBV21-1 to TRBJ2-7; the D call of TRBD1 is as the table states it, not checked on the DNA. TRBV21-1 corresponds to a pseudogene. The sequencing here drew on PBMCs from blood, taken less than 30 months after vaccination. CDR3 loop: CASSPRTGEAYEQYF. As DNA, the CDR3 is TGTGCCAGCAGCCCCCGGACAGGGGAGGCCTACGAGCAGTACTTC.